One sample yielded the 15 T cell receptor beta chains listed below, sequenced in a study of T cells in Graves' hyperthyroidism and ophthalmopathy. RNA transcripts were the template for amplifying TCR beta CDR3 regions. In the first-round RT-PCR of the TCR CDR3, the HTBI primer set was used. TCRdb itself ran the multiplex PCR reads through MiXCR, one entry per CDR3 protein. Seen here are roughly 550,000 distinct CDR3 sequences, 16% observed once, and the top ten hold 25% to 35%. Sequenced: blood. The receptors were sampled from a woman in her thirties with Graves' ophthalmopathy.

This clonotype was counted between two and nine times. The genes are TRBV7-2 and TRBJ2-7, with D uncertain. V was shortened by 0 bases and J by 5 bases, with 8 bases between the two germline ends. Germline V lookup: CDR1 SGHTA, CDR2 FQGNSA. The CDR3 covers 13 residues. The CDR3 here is CASSLAVANEQYF. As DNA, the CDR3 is TGTGCCAGCAGCTTAGCTGTGGCGAACGAGCAGTACTTC.

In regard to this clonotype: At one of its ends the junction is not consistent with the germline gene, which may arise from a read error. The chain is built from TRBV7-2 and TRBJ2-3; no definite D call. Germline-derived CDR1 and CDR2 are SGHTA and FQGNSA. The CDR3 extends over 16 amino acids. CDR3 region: CASSLMSLSVKDTQYF. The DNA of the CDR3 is TGCGCCAGCAGCTTAATGAGCCTTTCGGTCAAAGATACGCAGTATTTT.

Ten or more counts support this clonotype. CDR3 coding DNA: TGTGCCAGCAGCCTCTGGACTAGCATCGAGCCCGGGGAGCTGTTTTTT. The encoded protein is CASSLWTSIEPGELFF. The chain joins TRBV7-9 to TRBJ2-2; 8 bases align to TRBD2. After removal of 5 bases from V and 6 bases from J, the junction contained 11 bases not matched to a gene. The CDR3 spans 16 residues. CDR1 is SEHNR, CDR2 FQNEAQ, per germline (reference sequence).

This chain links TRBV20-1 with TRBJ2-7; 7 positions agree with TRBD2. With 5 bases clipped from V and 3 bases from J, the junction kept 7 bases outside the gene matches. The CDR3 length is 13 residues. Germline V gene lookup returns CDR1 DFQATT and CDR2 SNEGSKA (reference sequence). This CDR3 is CSAPRTRVYEQYF. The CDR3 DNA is TGCAGTGCTCCTCGGACTAGGGTCTACGAGCAGTACTTC.

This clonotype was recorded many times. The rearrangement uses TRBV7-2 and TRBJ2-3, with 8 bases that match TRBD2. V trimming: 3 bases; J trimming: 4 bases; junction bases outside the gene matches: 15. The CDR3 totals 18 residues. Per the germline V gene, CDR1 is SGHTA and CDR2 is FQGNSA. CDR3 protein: CASSFYILAGVSADTQYF. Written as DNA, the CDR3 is TGTGCCAGCAGCTTCTACATCCTAGCGGGCGTAAGCGCAGATACGCAGTATTTT.

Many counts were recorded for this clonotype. The CDR3 sequence: CASIEGASFNQPQHF. CDR3 DNA sequence: TGTGCCAGCATCGAGGGGGCATCCTTTAATCAGCCCCAGCATTTT. V gene TRBV28 combines with J gene TRBJ1-5; 7 positions match TRBD1. V shed 7 bases, J shed 4 bases, and the junction held 10 bases outside the gene matches. The CDR3 totals 15 residues. From germline, CDR1 is MDHEN and CDR2 SYDVKM. Full variable domain (missing parts from reference TRBV28 and TRBJ1-5): DVKVTQSSRYLVKRTGEKVFLECVQDMDHENMFWYRQDPGLGLRLIYFSYDVKMKEKGDIPEGYSVSREKKERFSLILESASTNQTSMYLCASIEGASFNQPQHFGDGTRLSIL.

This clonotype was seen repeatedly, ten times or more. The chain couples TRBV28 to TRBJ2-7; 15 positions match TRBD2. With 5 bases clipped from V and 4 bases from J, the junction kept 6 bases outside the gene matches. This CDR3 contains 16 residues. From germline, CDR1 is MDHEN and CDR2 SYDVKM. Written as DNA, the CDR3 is TGTGCCAGCAGTGCCTATGGACTAGCGGGAGGGTACGAGCAGTACTTC. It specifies CASSAYGLAGGYEQYF.

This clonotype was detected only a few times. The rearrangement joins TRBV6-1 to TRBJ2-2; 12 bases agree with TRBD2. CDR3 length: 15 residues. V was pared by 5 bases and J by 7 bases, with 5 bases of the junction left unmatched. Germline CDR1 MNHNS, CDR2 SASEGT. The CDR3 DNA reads TGTGCCAGCAGTCACGGACTAGCGGGAAGCGGGGAGCTGTTTTTT. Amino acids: CASSHGLAGSGELFF.

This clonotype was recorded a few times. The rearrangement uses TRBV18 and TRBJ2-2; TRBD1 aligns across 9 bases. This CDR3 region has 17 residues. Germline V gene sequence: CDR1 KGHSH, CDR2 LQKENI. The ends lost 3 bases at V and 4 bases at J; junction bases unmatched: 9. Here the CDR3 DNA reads TGTGCCAGCTCACCGCCCGGGACAGGGTCGGGCACCGGGGAGCTGTTTTTT. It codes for CASSPPGTGSGTGELFF. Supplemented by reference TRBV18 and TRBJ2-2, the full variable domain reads NAGVMQNPRHLVRRRGQEARLRCSPMKGHSHVYWYRQLPEEGLKFMVYLQKENIIDESGMPKERFSAEFPKEGPSILRIQQVVRGDSAAYFCASSPPGTGSGTGELFFGEGSRLTVL.

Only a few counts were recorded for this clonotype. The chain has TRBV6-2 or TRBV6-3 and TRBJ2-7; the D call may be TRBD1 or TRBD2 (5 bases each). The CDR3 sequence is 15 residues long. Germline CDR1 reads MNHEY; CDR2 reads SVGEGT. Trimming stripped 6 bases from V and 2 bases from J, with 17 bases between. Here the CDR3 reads CASSDLSGTAYEQYF. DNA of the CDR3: TGTGCCAGCAGCGATCTTTCCGGGACGGCCTACGAGCAGTACTTC.

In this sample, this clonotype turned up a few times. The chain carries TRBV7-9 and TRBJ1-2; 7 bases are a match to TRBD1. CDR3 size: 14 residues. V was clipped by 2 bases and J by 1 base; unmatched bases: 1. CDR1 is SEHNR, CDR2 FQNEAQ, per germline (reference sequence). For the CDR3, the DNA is TGTGCCAGCAGCTTACAGGGGGGTAACTATGGCTACACCTTC. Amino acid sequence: CASSLQGGNYGYTF.

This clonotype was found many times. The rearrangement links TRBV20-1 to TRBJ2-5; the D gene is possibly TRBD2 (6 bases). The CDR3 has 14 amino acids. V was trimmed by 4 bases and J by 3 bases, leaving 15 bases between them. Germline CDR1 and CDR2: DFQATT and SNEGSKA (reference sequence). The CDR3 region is CSANPPGLKETQYF. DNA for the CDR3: TGCAGTGCTAATCCGCCGGGACTGAAAGAGACCCAGTACTTC.

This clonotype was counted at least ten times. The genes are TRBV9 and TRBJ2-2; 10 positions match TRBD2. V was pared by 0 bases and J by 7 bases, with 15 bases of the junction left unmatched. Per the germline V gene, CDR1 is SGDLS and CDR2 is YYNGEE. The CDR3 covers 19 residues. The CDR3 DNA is TGTGCCAGCAGCGTAGCCCTGGCTAGCGGGAGTGAGGCGAGCGGGGAGCTGTTTTTT. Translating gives CASSVALASGSEASGELFF.

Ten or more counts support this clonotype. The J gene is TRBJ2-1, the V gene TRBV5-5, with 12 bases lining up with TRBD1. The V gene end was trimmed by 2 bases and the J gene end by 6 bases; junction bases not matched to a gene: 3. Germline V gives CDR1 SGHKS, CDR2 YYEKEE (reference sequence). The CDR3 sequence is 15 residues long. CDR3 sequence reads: CASSLGTGGSNEQFF. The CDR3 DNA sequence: TGTGCCAGCAGCTTAGGGACAGGGGGCTCCAATGAGCAGTTCTTC.

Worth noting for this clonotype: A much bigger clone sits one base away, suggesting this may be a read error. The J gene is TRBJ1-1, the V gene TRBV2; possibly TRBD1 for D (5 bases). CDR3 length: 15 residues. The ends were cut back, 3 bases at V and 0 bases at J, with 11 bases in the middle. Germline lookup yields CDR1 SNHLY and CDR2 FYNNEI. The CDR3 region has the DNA TGTGCCAGCAGTGACACGGGGCCGGTGAACACTGAAGCTTTCTTT. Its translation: CASSDTGPVNTEAFF.